This T cell receptor (beta chain) was profiled in a study of blood T cells in healthy people across ages. The V and J ends lost 1 base and 0 bases respectively, with 12 bases between them. Germline V lookup: CDR1 DFQATT, CDR2 SNEGSKA (reference sequence). The CDR3 covers 15 residues. The authors ran a second PCR of 7 to 11 cycles using a sample-barcoded 5' primer and a J-beta primer mix. TCRdb used MiXCR to reprocess the 5' RACE reads, holding one entry per CDR3 protein. This sample has 550,000 to 750,000 distinct CDR3 sequences, with around a fifth found just once. Sequencing was performed on blood. This clonotype was sampled from a man between 65 and 85 years old in good health. The rearrangement links TRBV20-1 to TRBJ2-5; D possibly corresponds to TRBD2 (5 bases). The CDR3, as DNA: TGCAGTGCTAGAGGAGGGAGAGGGTACCAAGAGACCCAGTACTTC. It yields the protein CSARGGRGYQETQYF.